This T cell receptor (beta chain) emerged from a study of beta chain features in type 1 diabetes. Of note for this clone: Its antigen is still unknown.

Whole-study results and caveats: Across all four CD4+ subsets, people with type 1 diabetes showed modestly shorter TCRB CDR3s. VDJ junctions sequenced from type 1 diabetes patients showed fewer insertions and more deletions.

The CDR3 spans 14 residues. With 3 bases removed from V and 4 bases from J, the gap between germline ends came to 11 bases. The germline V gene has CDR1 ENHRY and CDR2 SYGVKD. The authors reverse transcribed all of the isolated RNA, so sequencing captured expressed TCRB transcripts. The table came from immunoSEQ multiplex PCR; TCRdb's copy has only in-frame clones and leaves some out. The data contain some 240,000 clones, more than 15% of them singletons. The sequence derives from a man aged 25-45 years with type 1 diabetes. What was sequenced was naive CD4+ T cells from blood. The chain employs TRBV10-3 and TRBJ2-3; the D is unclear. This CDR3 is CAISDSGTADTQYF. For the CDR3, the DNA is TGTGCCATCAGTGATAGTGGAACCGCAGATACGCAGTATTTT.